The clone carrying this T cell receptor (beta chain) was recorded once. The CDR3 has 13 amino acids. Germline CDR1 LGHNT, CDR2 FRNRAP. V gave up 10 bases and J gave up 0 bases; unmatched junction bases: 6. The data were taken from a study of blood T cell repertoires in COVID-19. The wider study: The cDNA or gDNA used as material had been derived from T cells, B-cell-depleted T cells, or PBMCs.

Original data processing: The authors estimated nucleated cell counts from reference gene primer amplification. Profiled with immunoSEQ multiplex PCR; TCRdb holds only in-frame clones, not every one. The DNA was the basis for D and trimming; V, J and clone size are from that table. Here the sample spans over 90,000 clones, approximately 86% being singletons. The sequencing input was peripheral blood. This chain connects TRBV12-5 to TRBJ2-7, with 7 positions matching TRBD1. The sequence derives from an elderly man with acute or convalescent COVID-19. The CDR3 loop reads CAIRDSSSYEQYF. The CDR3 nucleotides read TGTGCTATCCGGGACAGCAGCTCCTACGAGCAGTACTTC.